A selection of T cell receptor beta chains follows, all from one sample in a study of vaccination and CD4 T cells after COVID-19. TCRdb fed the PCR reads into MiXCR, producing one record per CDR3 protein. The sample holds about 25,000 distinct CDR3 sequences, approximately 40% seen once. Which antigens these TCRs recognize remains unknown. The sample taken for sequencing was CD4+ T cells from blood, cultured in vitro. The receptors stem from a human donor who had recovered from COVID-19. Each CDR3 is given with its conserved first and last residue. The order of the fields is J gene, clone size, V gene, D gene, CDR3 protein, CDR3 DNA. The D gene is left open where the match is weak. Clone size is not always given. Where it is, it says once, few, many or a class for expanded clones.

>TRBJ2-1|few|TRBV5-4|NA
CASSLELTPSNEQFF
TGTGCCAGCAGCTTGGAGCTTACTCCCTCAAATGAGCAGTTCTTC
>TRBJ1-5|NA|TRBV5-4|NA
CASSLGGGELGPQHF
TGTGCCAGCAGCTTGGGGGGGGGAGAACTGGGGCCCCAGCATTTT
>TRBJ2-3|few|TRBV29-1|NA
CSVDGVQVGGAQDTQYF
TGCAGCGTTGACGGAGTACAGGTGGGGGGGGCCCAAGATACGCAGTATTTT
>TRBJ2-4|NA|TRBV20-1|TRBD1
CSARPSPGQGQAKNIQYF
TGCAGTGCTAGGCCCTCGCCGGGACAGGGTCAGGCCAAAAACATTCAGTACTTC
>TRBJ2-3|few|TRBV7-9|NA
CASNGGVASTDTQYF
TGTGCCAGCAACGGCGGGGTAGCTAGCACAGATACGCAGTATTTT
>TRBJ1-1|medium-sized|TRBV15|NA
CATSRVGVGNTEAFF
TGTGCCACCAGCAGAGTGGGGGTTGGGAACACTGAAGCTTTCTTT
>TRBJ1-1|NA|TRBV6-2/TRBV6-3|NA
CASNGQVHEAFF
TGTGCCAGCAACGGACAAGTCCATGAAGCTTTCTTT
>TRBJ1-1|few|TRBV6-1|NA
CASSRDTMNTEAFF
TGTGCCAGCAGCCGAGATACCATGAACACTGAAGCTTTCTTT
>TRBJ1-1|NA|TRBV25-1|NA
CASSEWASTEAFF
TGTGCCAGCAGTGAATGGGCCAGCACTGAAGCTTTCTTT
>TRBJ2-7|few|TRBV10-3|NA
CAISETHGGYEQYF
TGTGCCATCAGTGAGACTCACGGAGGCTACGAGCAGTACTTC
>TRBJ2-7|few|TRBV25-1|TRBD2
CASSLGGASYEQYF
TGTGCCAGCAGCTTGGGAGGGGCGTCCTACGAGCAGTACTTC
>TRBJ1-2|NA|TRBV6-1|NA
CASSLQPDYGYTF
TGTGCCAGCAGTCTCCAACCGGACTATGGCTACACCTTC
>TRBJ1-5|NA|TRBV28|NA
CASRKRQYSNQPQHF
TGTGCCAGCAGAAAAAGACAGTATAGCAATCAGCCCCAGCATTTT
>TRBJ1-2|NA|TRBV5-1|NA
CASSSGQNYGYTF
TGCGCCAGCAGCTCTGGACAGAACTATGGCTACACCTTC
>TRBJ1-3|once|TRBV4-1|NA
CASSQAAGNTIYF
TGCGCCAGCAGCCAAGCCGCTGGAAACACCATATATTTT
>TRBJ2-5|few|TRBV18|TRBD1
CASSPVQGAWETQYF
TGTGCCAGCTCACCAGTTCAGGGGGCTTGGGAGACCCAGTACTTC
>TRBJ1-1|NA|TRBV10-2|TRBD1
CASWDRGRTEAFF
TGCGCCAGTTGGGACAGGGGACGCACTGAAGCTTTCTTT
>TRBJ1-2|NA|TRBV5-1|NA
CASSGDPTAYTF
TGCGCCAGCAGCGGGGACCCGACCGCCTACACCTTC
>TRBJ2-2|few|TRBV6-1|NA
CASSEWRSVTGELFF
TGTGCCAGCAGTGAATGGCGGTCGGTCACCGGGGAGCTGTTTTTT
>TRBJ2-1|NA|TRBV28|NA
CASSTVGREQFF
TGTGCCAGCAGCACCGTGGGGCGGGAGCAGTTCTTC
>TRBJ2-7|NA|TRBV15|NA
CATSRAGGSYEQYF
TGTGCCACCAGCAGAGCCGGCGGCTCCTACGAGCAGTACTTC
>TRBJ1-2|few|TRBV6-1|NA
CASSGGNHYGYTF
TGTGCCAGCAGTGGCGGGAACCACTATGGCTACACCTTC
>TRBJ1-2|NA|TRBV6-1|TRBD1
CASSREQGEALHYGYTF
TGTGCCAGCAGTAGAGAACAGGGGGAAGCGCTACACTATGGCTACACCTTC
>TRBJ1-2|NA|TRBV2|NA
CASNRDGYGYTF
TGTGCCAGCAACAGGGATGGCTATGGCTACACCTTC
>TRBJ1-1|few|TRBV6-1|TRBD1
CATGQGVAGAFF
TGTGCCACCGGACAGGGAGTTGCCGGCGCTTTCTTT
>TRBJ2-5|NA|TRBV7-6|TRBD1
CASSPRQGARGIETQYF
TGTGCCAGCAGCCCCCGACAGGGGGCGCGGGGGATAGAGACCCAGTACTTC
>TRBJ1-6|few|TRBV5-1|NA
CASSLRGEKTSPLHF
TGCGCCAGCAGCTTGAGGGGGGAAAAGACTTCACCTCTCCACTTT
>TRBJ1-2|few|TRBV20-1|NA
CSARDRRQGSGGYTF
TGCAGTGCTAGAGATCGTCGGCAGGGTAGCGGTGGCTACACCTTC
>TRBJ1-1|NA|TRBV6-1|TRBD1
CASTSGTANTEAFF
TGTGCCAGCACCTCCGGGACAGCGAACACTGAAGCTTTCTTT
>TRBJ2-7|NA|TRBV28|TRBD1
CASRLGTGVSYEQYF
TGTGCCAGCAGACTCGGGACAGGGGTTTCCTACGAGCAGTACTTC
>TRBJ2-3|NA|TRBV12-3/TRBV12-4|TRBD1
CASSRQGPDTQYF
TGTGCCAGCAGCCGACAGGGCCCAGATACGCAGTATTTT
>TRBJ2-3|few|TRBV11-3|TRBD2
CASSLVLAGSTDTQYF
TGTGCCAGCAGCTTAGTTCTAGCGGGGAGCACAGATACGCAGTATTTT
>TRBJ1-2|once|TRBV5-5|TRBD1
CASSSLRQGPNGYTF
TGTGCCAGCAGCTCCCTTAGACAGGGTCCGAATGGCTACACCTTC
>TRBJ2-3|NA|TRBV11-3|TRBD2
CASSTSGADTQYF
TGTGCCAGCAGTACTAGCGGGGCAGATACGCAGTATTTT
>TRBJ1-4|NA|TRBV20-1|NA
CSAKDSGAGNEKLFF
TGCAGTGCTAAGGATTCCGGGGCAGGAAATGAAAAACTGTTTTTT
>TRBJ1-3|once|TRBV6-1|TRBD1
CASSQQGSGNTIYF
TGTGCCAGCAGTCAACAGGGGTCTGGAAACACCATATATTTT
>TRBJ1-2|NA|TRBV7-4|NA
CASSLARGFRGYTF
TGTGCCAGCAGCTTAGCACGAGGGTTCCGTGGCTACACCTTC
>TRBJ2-3|NA|TRBV27|NA
CASSLGRADTQYF
TGTGCCAGCAGCCTCGGCCGGGCAGATACGCAGTATTTT
>TRBJ1-1|few|TRBV7-9|NA
CASSPRPGAMAKGTEAFF
TGTGCCAGCAGCCCCCGTCCTGGGGCAATGGCCAAGGGGACTGAAGCTTTCTTT
>TRBJ2-5|NA|TRBV12-3/TRBV12-4|TRBD2
CASSSTSEGTQYF
TGTGCCAGCAGTTCGACTAGCGAGGGGACCCAGTACTTC
>TRBJ2-7|NA|TRBV28|NA
CASSEEYEQYF
TGTGCCAGCAGCGAGGAATACGAGCAGTACTTC
>TRBJ2-5|NA|TRBV25-1|TRBD1
CASSESTGGDEETQYF
TGTGCCAGCAGTGAATCTACAGGGGGTGATGAAGAGACCCAGTACTTC
>TRBJ1-1|NA|TRBV28|NA
CASARGHTEAFF
TGTGCCTCTGCTAGGGGACACACTGAAGCTTTCTTT
>TRBJ1-1|NA|TRBV20-1|TRBD1
CSARTGANTEAFF
TGCAGTGCCCGTACAGGGGCGAACACTGAAGCTTTCTTT